A single T cell receptor (beta chain) is shown here with its context. Time point reported: baseline pretreatment blood. Treatment indicated: 15 Gy SBRT to primary tumor, nephrectomy 4 weeks later. This CDR3 has 13 amino acids. The V end was cut by 1 base, the J end by 5 bases, with 7 bases between. Germline CDR1 SGHRS, CDR2 YFSETQ. This entry is derived from a study of radiation and T cells in renal cell carcinoma. Method: immunoSEQ multiplex PCR; TCRdb's copy keeps in-frame clones and lacks some. The sample lists over 85,000 clones, approximately 80% occurring once. This sample comprised blood, obtained from a patient whose treatment included radiotherapy and nephrectomy. The rearrangement joins TRBV5-1 to TRBJ2-4; D is possibly TRBD1 (5 bases). This clonotype was obtained from a man in his sixties with renal cell carcinoma. CDR3 loop: CASSLSRENIQYF. The CDR3 nucleotides are TGCGCCAGCAGCTTGTCCAGGGAAAACATTCAGTACTTC.